This T cell receptor (beta chain) was recorded in a study of blood T cell repertoires in COVID-19. Study context: Spain, Italy and the United States supplied samples that represented acute and convalescent COVID-19. T cells, B-cell-depleted T cells, or PBMCs supplied cDNA or gDNA.

The CDR3 consists of 14 residues. As handled by the study authors: Nucleated cell number was recorded as an estimate derived from reference gene primer amplification. Some clones are missing from TCRdb's copy, which holds only in-frame ones; the method was immunoSEQ multiplex PCR. V, J and clone size reflect that table, while D and trimming were determined from the DNA. The data contain about 110,000 clones, 75% to 90% of them singletons. Sequenced sample: peripheral blood. The source of this sequence is a woman aged 60-70 years with acute or convalescent COVID-19. This chain uses TRBV21-1 with TRBJ1-2; the table's D call, TRBD1, has no DNA check behind it. TRBV21-1 has pseudogene status. DNA of the CDR3: TGTGCCAGCAGCCCCCTCGGACAGGGGAATGGCTACACCTTC. Protein sequence: CASSPLGQGNGYTF.